The present entry profiles one T cell receptor (beta chain) with its context. Sequencing was performed with immunoSEQ multiplex PCR; in TCRdb, only in-frame clones are kept and a portion is missing. This sample has 150,000 to 200,000 clones, with more than 85% found just once. These data originate in a study of T cell responses to AZD1222 COVID-19 vaccine. The receptor was derived from an adult in good health. This sample comprised peripheral blood, obtained on day 0 of AZD1222 vaccination.

CDR3 bases: TGTGCCAGCAGTCCTCATGACAGGGGGCATCAGCCCCAGCATTTT. It encodes CASSPHDRGHQPQHF. V is TRBV28 and J is TRBJ1-5; 10 bases match TRBD1. V gave up 5 bases and J gave up 5 bases; unmatched junction bases: 6. Germline CDR1 is MDHEN and CDR2 is SYDVKM. The CDR3 extends over 15 amino acids.